This TCR beta chain emerged from a study of T cells in Graves' hyperthyroidism and ophthalmopathy. The CDR3 regions of TCR beta were amplified from RNA transcripts. With the HTBI primer set, the TCR CDR3 went through a first round of RT-PCR. MiXCR was run by TCRdb on the multiplex PCR reads, yielding one entry per CDR3 protein. This table has around 450,000 distinct CDR3 sequences, around 16% appearing once. This clonotype was seen more than once but under ten times. At one end, the junction sequence differs from germline, possibly due to a read error. The CDR3 runs to 11 residues. Germline CDR1 reads DFQATT; CDR2 reads SNEGSKA (reference sequence).

The rearrangement links TRBV20-1 to TRBJ1-1, with D unclear. The TCR sequence derives from a woman aged 18-29 years with Graves' hyperthyroidism. The sample taken for sequencing was blood. The chain's CDR3 is CSPRRGVEAFF. CDR3 DNA sequence: TGCAGTCCTAGGCGGGGTGTCGAGGCTTTCTTT.